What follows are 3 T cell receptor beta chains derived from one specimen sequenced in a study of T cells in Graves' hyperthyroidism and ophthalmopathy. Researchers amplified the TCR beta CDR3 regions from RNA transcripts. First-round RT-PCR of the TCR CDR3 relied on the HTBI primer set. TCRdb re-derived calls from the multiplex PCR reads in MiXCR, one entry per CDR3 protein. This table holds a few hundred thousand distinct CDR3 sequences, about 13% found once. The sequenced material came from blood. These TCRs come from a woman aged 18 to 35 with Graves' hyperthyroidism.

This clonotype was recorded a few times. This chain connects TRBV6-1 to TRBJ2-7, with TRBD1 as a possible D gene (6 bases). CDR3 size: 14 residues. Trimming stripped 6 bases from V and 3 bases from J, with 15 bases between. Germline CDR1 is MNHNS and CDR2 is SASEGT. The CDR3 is CASSQRDINYEQYF. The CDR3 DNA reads TGTGCCAGCAGCCAACGGGACATAAACTACGAGCAGTACTTC.

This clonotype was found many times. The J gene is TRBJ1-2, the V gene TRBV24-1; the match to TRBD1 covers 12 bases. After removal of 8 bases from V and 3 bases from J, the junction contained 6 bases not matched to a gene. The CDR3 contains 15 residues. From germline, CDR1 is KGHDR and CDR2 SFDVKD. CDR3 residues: CATTGQGARDYGYTF. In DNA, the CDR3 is TGTGCCACCACGGGACAGGGGGCGCGAGACTATGGCTACACCTTC.

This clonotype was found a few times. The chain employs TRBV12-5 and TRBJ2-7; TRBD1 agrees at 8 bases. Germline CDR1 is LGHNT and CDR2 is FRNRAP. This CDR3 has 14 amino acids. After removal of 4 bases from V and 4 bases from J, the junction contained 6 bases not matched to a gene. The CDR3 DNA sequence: TGTGCTAGTGGTTCCGTGGGACAGGCTTACGAGCAGTACTTC. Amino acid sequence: CASGSVGQAYEQYF. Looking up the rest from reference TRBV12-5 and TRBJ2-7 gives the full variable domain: DARVTQTPRHKVTEMGQEVTMRCQPILGHNTVFWYRQTMMQGLELLAYFRNRAPLDDSGMPKDRFSAEMPDATLATLKIQPSEPRDSAVYFCASGSVGQAYEQYFGPGTRLTVT.